This entry lists 3 T cell receptor beta chains sequenced from one sample in a study of shared clonotypes between healthy human individuals. TCRdb keeps only in-frame clones here, not all; method: immunoSEQ multiplex PCR. Of some 790,000 clones in the sample, approximately 72% were seen once. Sequencing was carried out using memory CD4+ T cells sorted from blood. Subset denoted: CD45RA-negative fraction. These receptors all come from a woman aged 25-40 years in good health.

The chain employs TRBV5-5 and TRBJ2-7; TRBD2 aligns across 10 bases. Germline V gene data show CDR1 as SGHKS and CDR2 as YYEKEE (reference sequence). J gave up 5 bases and V 3 bases, and 8 bases lay outside the gene matches. The CDR3 has 15 amino acids. The CDR3 DNA reads TGTGCCAGCAGCTCACCGACTAGCGGGTGGGACGAGCAGTACTTC. It translates to CASSSPTSGWDEQYF.

The rearrangement joins TRBV7-8 to TRBJ2-1, with 10 nucleotides matching TRBD2. The V gene end was trimmed by 9 bases and the J gene end by 9 bases; junction bases not matched to a gene: 8. The CDR3 length is 13 residues. Germline V gene sequence: CDR1 SGHVS, CDR2 FQNEAQ. The CDR3 spells CASGGASGSEQFF. The CDR3 DNA is TGTGCCAGTGGGGGGGCTAGCGGGAGTGAGCAGTTCTTC.

The gene calls are TRBV7-2 and TRBJ1-5; 12 nucleotides align to TRBD1. Germline V gives CDR1 SGHTA, CDR2 FQGNSA. Unmatched junction bases numbered 0, after V lost 3 bases and J lost 6 bases. The CDR3 is 14 amino acids. The CDR3 region is CASSLGQGAQPQHF. CDR3 in DNA: TGTGCCAGCAGCTTGGGACAGGGGGCTCAGCCCCAGCATTTT.